Sequencing of this T cell receptor (beta chain) was carried out in a study of T cell repertoires in cytomegalovirus infection. Overall study context: It was the public TCR beta signatures that indicated both CMV infection and matching HLA type. Study results and caveats: Pooled public TCR beta family frequency picked out CMV carriers with the relevant HLA. The ex vivo response showed dominance by HLA-C-restricted CMV-specific TCR beta clonotypes.

In this sample, this clonotype turned up many times. As yet, its antigen is unknown. One entry per CDR3 protein, called by TCRdb with MiXCR from the reads. The sample records approximately 100,000 distinct CDR3 sequences, 20% to 30% being singletons. Specimen: CD8+ T cells from PBMCs. The receptor comes from a human donor in good health (CMV status not recorded). Some clones in this sample may be carry-over from other donors' samples.

The DNA of the CDR3 is TGTGCCAGCAGCAAAACCCACCTACTAGCGGGAGGGACCGGGGAGCTGTTTTTT. Encoded protein: CASSKTHLLAGGTGELFF. V usage is TRBV12-3 or TRBV12-4 and J usage is TRBJ2-2; 13 bases align to TRBD2. The V and J ends lost 6 bases and 5 bases, in that order; junction bases with no gene match: 12. This CDR3 contains 18 residues.